Presented here are 24 T cell receptor beta chains from one specimen sequenced in a study of cytomegalovirus exposure and HLA in healthy donors. Only in-frame clones appear in the TCRdb table, and some are missing; sequencing was by immunoSEQ multiplex PCR. The data show roughly 100,000 clones, less than 90% seen once. Sequencing was performed on PBMCs. These receptor sequences come from a woman aged 18-29 years in good health and CMV-seropositive.

The chain joins TRBV2 to TRBJ1-1; possible D gene TRBD1, 5 bases. Germline lookup yields CDR1 SNHLY and CDR2 FYNNEI. The CDR3 sequence is 14 residues long. Trimming took 2 bases from V and 1 from J, leaving 8 bases between them. The CDR3, as DNA: TGTGCCAGCAGTGAATCGACAGCGAACACTGAAGCTTTCTTT. Protein product: CASSESTANTEAFF.

The rearrangement uses TRBV7-8 and TRBJ2-3; no firm D call. The ends were cut back, 2 bases at V and 2 bases at J, with 5 bases in the middle. This CDR3 is 13 amino acids long. Germline V gene sequence: CDR1 SGHVS, CDR2 FQNEAQ. CDR3 coding DNA: TGTGCCAGCAGCTTACGCGACACAGATACGCAGTATTTT. This codes for CASSLRDTDTQYF.

This chain connects TRBV4-1 to TRBJ2-1; 8 bases align to TRBD2. CDR3 length: 18 residues. Germline values: CDR1 MGHRA, CDR2 YSYEKL. Losses at the gene ends were 3 bases for V and 0 bases for J; bases not matched to a gene: 10. The CDR3 region is CASSHPNSGGRSYNEQFF. DNA of the CDR3: TGCGCCAGCAGCCACCCAAACAGCGGGGGCCGCTCCTACAATGAGCAGTTCTTC.

In its sample, this clone was seen once. The CDR3 region has the DNA TGTGCCAGCAGTCGAGTACCTGGGTCCGAGGGTGCTGGAAACACCATATATTTT. Translation gives CASSRVPGSEGAGNTIYF. The rearrangement links TRBV27 to TRBJ1-3, with D uncertain. There are 18 residues in the CDR3. Germline CDR1 is MNHEY and CDR2 is SMNVEV (reference sequence). The ends were cut back, 5 bases at V and 2 bases at J, with 22 bases in the middle.

The rearrangement uses TRBV6-6 and TRBJ2-7; D is unresolved. The CDR3 extends over 13 amino acids. Germline CDR1 reads MNHNY; CDR2 reads SVGAGI (reference sequence). The V gene lost 0 bases and the J gene lost 3 bases, with 6 bases spanning the gap. CDR3 loop: CASSYSSDYEQYF. CDR3 DNA sequence: TGTGCCAGCAGTTACTCGAGCGACTACGAGCAGTACTTC.

This chain joins TRBV6-1 and TRBJ2-7; D perhaps matches TRBD2 (5 bases). V dropped 4 bases and J dropped 4 bases, with 8 bases sitting between them. This CDR3 contains 12 residues. Germline CDR1 and CDR2: MNHNS and SASEGT. DNA of the CDR3: TGTGCCAGCAGTGGTGGAGGTTACGAGCAGTACTTC. Protein sequence: CASSGGGYEQYF.

The chain joins TRBV6-4 to TRBJ2-1, with TRBD1 as a possible D gene (6 bases). The CDR3 runs 14 residues. CDR1 and CDR2 (germline): MRHNA, SNTAGT. V lost 3 bases and J lost 7, with 13 bases in between. The CDR3 nucleotides read TGTGCCAGCAGTGAGGGGGTTCAGGGGAATGAGCAGTTCTTC. This gives the protein CASSEGVQGNEQFF.

J is TRBJ2-7 and V is TRBV10-2; possibly TRBD1 for D (5 bases). In germline, CDR1 is WSHSY, CDR2 SAAADI. The V end lost 6 bases, the J end lost 1 base, and 10 bases lay between the germline ends. This CDR3 has 13 residues. CDR3 residues: CASSPSGSYEQYF. CDR3 in DNA: TGCGCCAGCAGCCCGTCAGGGTCCTACGAGCAGTACTTC.

With regard to this clone: At one end, the junction sequence differs from germline, possibly due to a read error. The chain combines TRBV7-9 with TRBJ2-7; no firm D call. Germline-derived CDR1 and CDR2 are SEHNR and FQNEAQ (reference sequence). There are 12 residues in the CDR3. CDR3 in DNA: TGTGCCAGCAGCTTAGATAGGTACGAGCGCGTCTTC. Translation gives CASSLDRYERVF. The full variable domain, completed using reference TRBV7-9 and TRBJ2-7, is DTGVSQNPRHKITKRGQNVTFRCDPISEHNRLYWYRQTLGQGPEFLTYFQNEAQLEKSRLLSDRFSAERPKGSFSTLEIQRTEQGDSAMYLCASSLDRYERVFGPGTRLTVT.

The rearrangement joins TRBV11-2 to TRBJ1-6; possibly TRBD1 for D (5 bases). The germline V gene has CDR1 SGHAT and CDR2 FQNNGV. The ends were cut back, 5 bases at V and 4 bases at J, with 18 bases in the middle. CDR3 length: 17 residues. CDR3: CASSQERQLSYNSPLHF. In nucleotides, the CDR3 is TGTGCCAGCAGCCAAGAAAGACAGCTCTCGTATAATTCACCCCTCCACTTT.

This clone was observed a single time. The chain carries TRBV15 and TRBJ1-2; no reliable D call. CDR3 size: 13 residues. V lost 0 bases, J lost 3 bases, and 5 bases lay in between. Germline CDR1 reads LNHNV; CDR2 reads YYDKDF (reference sequence). The CDR3 nucleotides are TGTGCCACCAGCAGAGATTCGGACTATGGCTACACCTTC. Its translation is CATSRDSDYGYTF. The full variable domain, completed using reference TRBV15 and TRBJ1-2, is DAMVIQNPRYQVTQFGKPVTLSCSQTLNHNVMYWYQQKSSQAPKLLFHYYDKDFNNEADTPDNFQSRRPNTSFCFLDIRSPGLGDTAMYLCATSRDSDYGYTFGSGTRLTVV.

The DNA of the CDR3 is TGTGCCACCCCGAACGGTCGGGTTTGTGAAAAACTGTTTTTT. As protein: CATPNGRVCEKLFF. The chain carries TRBV7-6 and TRBJ1-4; no definite D call. Trimming left V 10 bases short and J 7 bases short, with 19 bases between. The germline V gene has CDR1 SGHVS and CDR2 FNYEAQ. The CDR3 length is 14 residues.

This sequence joins TRBV6-5 and TRBJ1-5, with D possibly being TRBD1 (5 bases). Looked up from germline, CDR1 is MNHEY and CDR2 is SVGAGI. Trimming pared 0 bases from V and 3 bases from J, leaving 9 bases between. The CDR3 totals 15 residues. CDR3 residues: CASSYSGAINQPQHF. DNA of the CDR3: TGTGCCAGCAGTTACTCAGGGGCGATCAATCAGCCCCAGCATTTT.

The chain is built from TRBV27 and TRBJ1-1; D possibly corresponds to TRBD1 (6 bases). This CDR3 has 15 amino acids. V was clipped by 0 bases and J by 10 bases, with 18 bases between them. Germline V gene data show CDR1 as MNHEY and CDR2 as SMNVEV (reference sequence). CDR3 in amino acids: CASSLSGQVSWGAFF. DNA of the CDR3: TGTGCCAGCAGTTTATCGGGACAAGTCTCCTGGGGAGCTTTCTTT.

The rearrangement joins TRBV7-9 to TRBJ1-6; no reliable D call. CDR3 length: 17 amino acids. V gave up 7 bases and J gave up 6 bases, with 22 bases separating them. In germline, CDR1 is SEHNR, CDR2 FQNEAQ (reference sequence). The CDR3 spells CASNEWPAGRLNSPLHF. The CDR3 DNA follows: TGTGCCAGCAATGAATGGCCAGCCGGCCGACTTAATTCACCCCTCCACTTT.

The J gene is TRBJ2-3, the V gene TRBV5-8; TRBD1 matches 9 bases. This CDR3 is built from 16 residues. In germline, CDR1 is SGHTS, CDR2 YDEGEE. V lost 3 bases and J lost 4; bases outside the gene matches: 9. CDR3 protein: CASSYDRDRVADTQYF. The CDR3 DNA follows: TGTGCCAGCAGCTATGACCGGGACAGGGTAGCAGATACGCAGTATTTT.

This clone has only one observation. V usage is TRBV6-5 and J usage is TRBJ2-2; a weak D match, TRBD1 (6 bases). Germline CDR1 is MNHEY and CDR2 is SVGAGI. The CDR3 is 14 amino acids. V gave up 5 bases and J gave up 3 bases, with 10 bases separating them. CDR3: CASSARTDTGELFF. The CDR3 DNA sequence: TGTGCCAGCAGTGCTCGGACAGACACCGGGGAGCTGTTTTTT.

The J gene is TRBJ2-7, the V gene TRBV5-6; D not certain. The CDR3 totals 11 residues. Germline values: CDR1 SGHDT, CDR2 YYEEEE. V was trimmed by 3 bases and J by 9 bases, leaving 10 bases between them. CDR3 DNA: TGTGCCAGCAGCTCCGGGTTGGGGCAGTACTTC. Its protein is CASSSGLGQYF.

The chain couples TRBV6-1 to TRBJ1-2; 7 nucleotides agree with TRBD1. The CDR3 has 15 amino acids. CDR1 and CDR2 (germline): MNHNS, SASEGT. V lost 5 bases, J lost 3 bases, and 9 bases stayed unmatched. The CDR3 DNA is TGTGCCAGCAGTAAACCGGACAGGCGGCACTATGGCTACACCTTC. Protein sequence: CASSKPDRRHYGYTF.

This chain joins TRBV11-2 and TRBJ1-6; the D is unclear. This CDR3 has 15 residues. The germline V and J ends were trimmed by 1 base and 6 bases, with 10 bases remaining between them. CDR1 is SGHAT, CDR2 FQNNGV, per germline. DNA for the CDR3: TGTGCCAGCAGCTTAGGGACTCCAGTTAATTCACCCCTCCACTTT. It encodes CASSLGTPVNSPLHF.

The chain couples TRBV6-4 to TRBJ2-2, with 7 bases matching TRBD2. Germline loops: CDR1 MRHNA, CDR2 SNTAGT. The CDR3 totals 16 residues. Trimming took 3 bases from V and 3 from J; bases not matched to a gene: 7. CDR3 DNA: TGTGCCAGCAGTGAAGGGATGGGACTATACACCGGGGAGCTGTTTTTT. Amino acids: CASSEGMGLYTGELFF.

V and J are TRBV5-1 and TRBJ2-2; 7 bases fit TRBD1. Looked up from germline, CDR1 is SGHRS and CDR2 is YFSETQ. The CDR3 has 17 residues. Trimming took 2 bases from V and 4 from J; bases not matched to a gene: 11. This chain's CDR3 is CASSLLSRGSSTGELFF. CDR3 bases: TGCGCCAGCAGCTTACTCTCCAGGGGGAGTAGCACCGGGGAGCTGTTTTTT.

The chain employs TRBV28 and TRBJ1-1; D might be TRBD1 (5 bases). There are 15 residues in the CDR3. V dropped 6 bases and J dropped 0 bases, with 14 bases sitting between them. Germline V CDR1 and CDR2: MDHEN, SYDVKM. The CDR3: CASSRPGPLNTEAFF. The CDR3 DNA reads TGTGCCAGCAGCCGCCCAGGGCCTTTGAACACTGAAGCTTTCTTT.

V and J are TRBV2 and TRBJ1-2; 10 bases fit TRBD1. This CDR3 region has 14 residues. With 6 bases clipped from V and 8 bases from J, the junction kept 9 bases outside the gene matches. Germline assignment: CDR1 SNHLY and CDR2 FYNNEI. In DNA form, the CDR3 reads TGTGCCAGCAGCGGGACAGGGGACGATCAAGGCTACACCTTC. Protein: CASSGTGDDQGYTF.